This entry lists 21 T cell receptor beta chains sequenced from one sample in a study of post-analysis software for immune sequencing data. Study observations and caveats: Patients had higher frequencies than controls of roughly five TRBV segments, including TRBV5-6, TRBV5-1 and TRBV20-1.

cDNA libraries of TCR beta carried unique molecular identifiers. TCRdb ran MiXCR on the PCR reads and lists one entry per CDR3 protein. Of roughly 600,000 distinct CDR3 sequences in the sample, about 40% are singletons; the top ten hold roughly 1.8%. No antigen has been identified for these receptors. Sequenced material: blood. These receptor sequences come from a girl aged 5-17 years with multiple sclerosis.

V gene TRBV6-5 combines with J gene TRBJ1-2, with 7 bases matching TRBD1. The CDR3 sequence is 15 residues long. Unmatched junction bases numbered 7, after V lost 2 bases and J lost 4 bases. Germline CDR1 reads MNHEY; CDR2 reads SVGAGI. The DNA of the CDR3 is TGTGCCAGCAGTTACACGGGGACAGCATTCTATGGCTACACCTTC. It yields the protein CASSYTGTAFYGYTF.

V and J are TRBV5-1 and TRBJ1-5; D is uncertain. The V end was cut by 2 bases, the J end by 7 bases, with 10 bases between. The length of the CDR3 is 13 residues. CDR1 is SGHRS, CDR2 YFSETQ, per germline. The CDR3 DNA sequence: TGCGCCAGCAGCTTAGGTTCAACGCAGCCCCAGCATTTT. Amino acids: CASSLGSTQPQHF. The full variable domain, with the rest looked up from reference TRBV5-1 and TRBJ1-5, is KAGVTQTPRYLIKTRGQQVTLSCSPISGHRSVSWYQQTPGQGLQFLFEYFSETQRNKGNFPGRFSGRQFSNSRSEMNVSTLELGDSALYLCASSLGSTQPQHFGDGTRLSIL.

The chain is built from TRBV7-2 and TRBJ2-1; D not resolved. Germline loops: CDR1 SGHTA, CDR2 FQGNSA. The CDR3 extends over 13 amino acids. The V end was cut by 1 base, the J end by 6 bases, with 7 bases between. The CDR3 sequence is CASSLDGLNEQFF. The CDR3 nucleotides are TGTGCCAGCAGCTTAGATGGCCTCAATGAGCAGTTCTTC.

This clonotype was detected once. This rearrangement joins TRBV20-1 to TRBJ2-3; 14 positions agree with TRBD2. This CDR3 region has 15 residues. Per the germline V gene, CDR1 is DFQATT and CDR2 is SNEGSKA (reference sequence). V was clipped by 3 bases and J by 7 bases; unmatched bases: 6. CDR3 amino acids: CSARPGLAGVNTQYF. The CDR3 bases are TGCAGTGCTAGGCCGGGACTAGCGGGAGTTAATACGCAGTATTTT.

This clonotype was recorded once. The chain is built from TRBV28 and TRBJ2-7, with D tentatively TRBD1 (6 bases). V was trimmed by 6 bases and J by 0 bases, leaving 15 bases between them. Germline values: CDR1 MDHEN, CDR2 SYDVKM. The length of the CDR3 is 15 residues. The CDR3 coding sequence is TGTGCCAGCAGATTCGGGACATCAACCTCCTACGAGCAGTACTTC. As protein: CASRFGTSTSYEQYF.

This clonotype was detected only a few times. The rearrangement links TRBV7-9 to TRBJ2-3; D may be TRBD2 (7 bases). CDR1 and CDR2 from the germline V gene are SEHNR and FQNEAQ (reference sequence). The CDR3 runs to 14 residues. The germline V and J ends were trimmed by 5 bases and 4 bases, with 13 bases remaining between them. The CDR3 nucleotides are TGTGCCAGCAGCGGCGGGGGCCTCGCAGATACGCAGTATTTT. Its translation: CASSGGGLADTQYF.

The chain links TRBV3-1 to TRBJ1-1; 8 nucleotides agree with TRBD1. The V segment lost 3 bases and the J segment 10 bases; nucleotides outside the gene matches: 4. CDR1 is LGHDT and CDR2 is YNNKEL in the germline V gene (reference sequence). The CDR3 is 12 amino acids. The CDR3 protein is CASSQLTGGAFF. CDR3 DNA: TGTGCCAGCAGCCAGCTCACAGGGGGAGCTTTCTTT.

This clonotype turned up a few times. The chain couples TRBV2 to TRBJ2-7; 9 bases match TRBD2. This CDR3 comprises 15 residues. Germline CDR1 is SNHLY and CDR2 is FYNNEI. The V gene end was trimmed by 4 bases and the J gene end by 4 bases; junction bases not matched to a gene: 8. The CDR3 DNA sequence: TGTGCCAGCAGTGCCCTTAGCGGGGGACCTTACGAGCAGTACTTC. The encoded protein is CASSALSGGPYEQYF.

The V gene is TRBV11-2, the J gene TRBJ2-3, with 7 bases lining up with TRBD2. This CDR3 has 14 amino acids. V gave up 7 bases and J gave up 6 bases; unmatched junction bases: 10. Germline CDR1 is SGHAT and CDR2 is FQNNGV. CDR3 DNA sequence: TGTGCCAGCAACAGGAGGCGGGAGAGCGATACGCAGTATTTT. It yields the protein CASNRRRESDTQYF.

The CDR3 region has the DNA TGCGCCAGCAGCCAGTCCCGCTCTCGCTCTGGGGCCAACGTCCTGACTTTC. It specifies CASSQSRSRSGANVLTF. V is TRBV4-1 and J is TRBJ2-6; D unresolved. The CDR3 has 17 amino acids. CDR1 is MGHRA and CDR2 is YSYEKL in the germline V gene. Trimming cost V 3 bases and J 0 bases, with 12 bases left between them.

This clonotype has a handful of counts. The CDR3 here is CASSALAGGKTDTQYF. The CDR3 DNA sequence: TGTGCCAGCAGTGCTCTAGCGGGGGGAAAAACAGATACGCAGTATTTT. J is TRBJ2-3 and V is TRBV2, with 11 bases identical to TRBD2. V shed 4 bases, J shed 3 bases, and the junction held 6 bases outside the gene matches. This CDR3 is built from 16 residues. The V gene's germline CDR1 is SNHLY and CDR2 FYNNEI.

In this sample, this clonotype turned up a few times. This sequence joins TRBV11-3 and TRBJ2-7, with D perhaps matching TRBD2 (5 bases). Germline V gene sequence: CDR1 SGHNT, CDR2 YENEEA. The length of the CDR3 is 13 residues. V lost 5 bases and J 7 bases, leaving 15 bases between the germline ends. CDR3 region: CASSPSATGEQYF. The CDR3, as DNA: TGTGCCAGCAGCCCAAGCGCGACGGGGGAGCAGTACTTC.

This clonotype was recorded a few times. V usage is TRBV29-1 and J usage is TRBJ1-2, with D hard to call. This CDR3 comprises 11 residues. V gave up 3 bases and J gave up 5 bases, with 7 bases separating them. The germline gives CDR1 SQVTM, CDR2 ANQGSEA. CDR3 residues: CSVEDRYGYTF. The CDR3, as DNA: TGCAGCGTTGAGGATCGATATGGCTACACCTTC. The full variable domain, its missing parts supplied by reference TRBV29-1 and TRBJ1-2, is SAVISQKPSRDICQRGTSLTIQCQVDSQVTMMFWYRQQPGQSLTLIATANQGSEATYESGFVIDKFPISRPNLTFSTLTVSNMSPEDSSIYLCSVEDRYGYTFGSGTRLTVV.

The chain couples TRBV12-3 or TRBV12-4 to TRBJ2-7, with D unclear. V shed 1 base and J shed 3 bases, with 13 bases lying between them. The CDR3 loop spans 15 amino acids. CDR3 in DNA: TGTGCCAGCAGTTTAGGACGGGCGCCATACTACGAGCAGTACTTC. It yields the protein CASSLGRAPYYEQYF.

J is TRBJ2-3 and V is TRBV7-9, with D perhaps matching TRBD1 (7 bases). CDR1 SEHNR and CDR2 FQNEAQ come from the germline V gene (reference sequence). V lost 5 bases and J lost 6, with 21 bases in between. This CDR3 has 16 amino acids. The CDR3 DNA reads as TGTGCCAGCAGCCTCGCGGGACAGTCGGTAGAGGATACGCAGTATTTT. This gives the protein CASSLAGQSVEDTQYF. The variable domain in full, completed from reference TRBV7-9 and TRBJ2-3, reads DTGVSQNPRHKITKRGQNVTFRCDPISEHNRLYWYRQTLGQGPEFLTYFQNEAQLEKSRLLSDRFSAERPKGSFSTLEIQRTEQGDSAMYLCASSLAGQSVEDTQYFGPGTRLTVL.

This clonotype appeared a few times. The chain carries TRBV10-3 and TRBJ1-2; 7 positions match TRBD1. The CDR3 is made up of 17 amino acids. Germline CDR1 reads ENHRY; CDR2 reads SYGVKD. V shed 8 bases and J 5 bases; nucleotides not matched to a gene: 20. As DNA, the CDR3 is TGTGCCATCGGCTTGGGTGAGGAAACAGGGGATTCGTATGGCTACACCTTC. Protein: CAIGLGEETGDSYGYTF.

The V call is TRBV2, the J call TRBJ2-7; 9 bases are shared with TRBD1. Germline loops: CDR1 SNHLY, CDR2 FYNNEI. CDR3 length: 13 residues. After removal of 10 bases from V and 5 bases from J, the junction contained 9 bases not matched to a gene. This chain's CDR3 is CAMRGQGYHEQYF. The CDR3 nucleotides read TGTGCCATGAGGGGACAGGGTTACCACGAGCAGTACTTC.

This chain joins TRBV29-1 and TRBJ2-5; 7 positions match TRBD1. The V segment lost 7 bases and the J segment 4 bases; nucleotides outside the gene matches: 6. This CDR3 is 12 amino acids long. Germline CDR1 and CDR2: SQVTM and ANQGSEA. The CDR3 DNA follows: TGCAGCGGACAGGGTTACGGAGAGACCCAGTACTTC. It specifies CSGQGYGETQYF.

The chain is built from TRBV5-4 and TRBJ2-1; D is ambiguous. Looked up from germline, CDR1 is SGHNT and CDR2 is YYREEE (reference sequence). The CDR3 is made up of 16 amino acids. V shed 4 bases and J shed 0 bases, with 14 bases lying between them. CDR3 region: CASSLDWLSSYNEQFF. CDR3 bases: TGTGCCAGCAGCCTAGACTGGCTCAGCTCCTACAATGAGCAGTTCTTC.

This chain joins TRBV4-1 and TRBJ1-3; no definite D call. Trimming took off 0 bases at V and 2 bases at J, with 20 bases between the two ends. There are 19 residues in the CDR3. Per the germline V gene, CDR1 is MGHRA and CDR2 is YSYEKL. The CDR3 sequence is CASSQDTTRNLGTGNTIYF. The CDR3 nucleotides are TGCGCCAGCAGCCAAGATACTACCCGCAACCTGGGAACTGGAAACACCATATATTTT.

The CDR3 region is CATSDGQGRGTEAFF. CDR3 nucleotides: TGTGCCACCAGTGATGGACAGGGGCGGGGCACTGAAGCTTTCTTT. The rearrangement joins TRBV24-1 to TRBJ1-1, with 9 bases lining up with TRBD1. The germline gives CDR1 KGHDR, CDR2 SFDVKD. CDR3 length: 15 amino acids. With V trimmed by 3 bases and J by 4 bases, 5 bases remained unmatched.